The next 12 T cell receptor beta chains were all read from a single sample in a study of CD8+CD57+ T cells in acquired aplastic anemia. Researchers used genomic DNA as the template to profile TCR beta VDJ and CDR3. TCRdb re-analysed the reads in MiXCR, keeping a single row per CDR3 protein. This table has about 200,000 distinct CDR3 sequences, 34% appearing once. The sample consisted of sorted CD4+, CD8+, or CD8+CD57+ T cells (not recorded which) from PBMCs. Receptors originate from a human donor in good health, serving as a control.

CDR3 residues: CASRAADTQYF. CDR3 nucleotide sequence: TGTGCCAGCAGGGCGGCCGATACGCAGTATTTT. The chain is built from TRBV2 and TRBJ2-3; D gene ambiguous. The CDR3 has 11 residues. V was pared by 6 bases and J by 6 bases, with 7 bases between. Germline V gene lookup returns CDR1 SNHLY and CDR2 FYNNEI.

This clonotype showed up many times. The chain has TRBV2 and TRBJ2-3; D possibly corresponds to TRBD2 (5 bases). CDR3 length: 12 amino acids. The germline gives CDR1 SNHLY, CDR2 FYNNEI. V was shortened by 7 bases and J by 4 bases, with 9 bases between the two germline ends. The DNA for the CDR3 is TGTGCCAGCACGGACTCTTCAGATACGCAGTATTTT. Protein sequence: CASTDSSDTQYF.

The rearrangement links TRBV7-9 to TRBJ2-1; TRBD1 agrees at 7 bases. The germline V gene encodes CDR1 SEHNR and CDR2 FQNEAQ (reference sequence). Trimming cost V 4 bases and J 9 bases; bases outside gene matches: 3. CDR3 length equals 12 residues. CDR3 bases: TGTGCCAGCAGCTCTACAGGGGCTGAGCAGTTCTTC. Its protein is CASSSTGAEQFF.

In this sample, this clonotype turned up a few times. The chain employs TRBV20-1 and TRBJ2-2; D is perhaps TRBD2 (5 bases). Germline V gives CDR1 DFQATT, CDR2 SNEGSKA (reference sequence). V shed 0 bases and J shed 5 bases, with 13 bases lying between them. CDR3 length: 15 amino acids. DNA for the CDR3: TGCAGTGCTAGAGACTCCCGGGGTGGTACCGGGGAGCTGTTTTTT. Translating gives CSARDSRGGTGELFF.

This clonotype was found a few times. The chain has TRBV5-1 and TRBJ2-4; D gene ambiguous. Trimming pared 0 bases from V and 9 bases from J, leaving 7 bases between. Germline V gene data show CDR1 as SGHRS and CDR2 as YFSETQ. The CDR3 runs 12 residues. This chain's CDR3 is CASSLGQSIQYF. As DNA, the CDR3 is TGCGCCAGCAGCTTGGGGCAGAGCATTCAGTACTTC.

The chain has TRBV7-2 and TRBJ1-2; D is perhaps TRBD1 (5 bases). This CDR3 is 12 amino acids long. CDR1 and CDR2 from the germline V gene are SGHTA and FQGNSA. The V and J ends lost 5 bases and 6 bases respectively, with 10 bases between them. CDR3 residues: CASSRGGDGYTF. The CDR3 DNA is TGTGCCAGCAGCCGTGGGGGGGATGGCTACACCTTC.

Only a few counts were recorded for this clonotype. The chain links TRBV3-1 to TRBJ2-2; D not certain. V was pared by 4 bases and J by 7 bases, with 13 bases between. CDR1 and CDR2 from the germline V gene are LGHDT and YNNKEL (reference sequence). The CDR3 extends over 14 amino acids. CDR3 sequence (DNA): TGTGCCAGCAGCCGTGGTAGGACGGGCGGGGAGCTGTTTTTT. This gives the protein CASSRGRTGGELFF.

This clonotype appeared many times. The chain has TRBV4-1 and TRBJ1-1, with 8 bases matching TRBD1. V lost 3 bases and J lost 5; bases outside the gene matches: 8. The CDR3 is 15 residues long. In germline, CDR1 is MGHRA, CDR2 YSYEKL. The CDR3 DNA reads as TGCGCCAGCAGCCACCTAGGGACAGGTAGGACTGAAGCTTTCTTT. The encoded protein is CASSHLGTGRTEAFF.

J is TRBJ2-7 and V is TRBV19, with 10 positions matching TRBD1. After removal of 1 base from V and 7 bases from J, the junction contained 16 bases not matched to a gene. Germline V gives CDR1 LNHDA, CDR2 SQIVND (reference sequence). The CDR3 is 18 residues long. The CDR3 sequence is CASSIALGDRGAYNEQYF. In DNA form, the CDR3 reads TGTGCCAGTAGTATAGCACTGGGGGACAGGGGAGCCTACAATGAGCAGTACTTC.

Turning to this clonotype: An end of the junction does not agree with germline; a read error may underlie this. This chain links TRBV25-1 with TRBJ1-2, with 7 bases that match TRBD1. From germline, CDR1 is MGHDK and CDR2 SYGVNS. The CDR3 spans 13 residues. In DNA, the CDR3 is TGTGCCGGCAGGGACAGCCGACCCTATAGCTACACCTTC. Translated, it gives CAGRDSRPYSYTF.

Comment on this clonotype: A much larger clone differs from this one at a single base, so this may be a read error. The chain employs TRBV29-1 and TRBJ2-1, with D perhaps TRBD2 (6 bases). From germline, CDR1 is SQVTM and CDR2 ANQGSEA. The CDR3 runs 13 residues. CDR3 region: CGVEETRNNEQFF. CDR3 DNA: TGCGGCGTTGAAGAGACTAGAAACAATGAGCAGTTCTTC.

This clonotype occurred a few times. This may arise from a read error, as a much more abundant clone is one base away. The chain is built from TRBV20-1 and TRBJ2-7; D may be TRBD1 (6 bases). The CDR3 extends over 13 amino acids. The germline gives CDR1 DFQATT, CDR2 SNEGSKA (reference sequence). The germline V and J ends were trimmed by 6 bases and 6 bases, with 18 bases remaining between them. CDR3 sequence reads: CSAPRQGTCEQYF. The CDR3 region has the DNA TGCAGTGCCCCAAGGCAGGGGACCTGCGAGCAGTACTTC.